This entry features one T cell receptor (beta chain) sequence. The sample holds other DNA sequences that translate to the same CDR3. This record belongs to a study of shared clonotypes between healthy human individuals. Terminally differentiated effector memory CD45RA+ cells were left out of the naive CD8 fraction, which was CD45RO-negative and positively selected for CCR7. TCRdb's copy holds only in-frame clones and misses some; the assay was immunoSEQ multiplex PCR. The sample has some 2.1 million clones; just over 90% are singletons. Germline V CDR1 and CDR2: MGHRA, YSYEKL. The CDR3 runs to 14 residues. V was shortened by 1 base and J by 3 bases, with 10 bases between the two germline ends.

The rearrangement links TRBV4-1 to TRBJ2-7; D may be TRBD1 or TRBD2 (5 bases each). The receptor comes from a young man in good health. Some clones in this sample may be carry-over from other donors' samples. Sequencing used naive CD8+ T cells from PBMCs. This CDR3 is CASSQVGTHYEQYF. CDR3 nucleotides: TGCGCCAGCAGCCAAGTGGGGACCCACTACGAGCAGTACTTC.